The source of this T cell receptor (beta chain) is a study of response to subunit inactivated influenza vaccine. Broader study findings: Authors suggested seasonal influenza vaccinations each recruit few new T cells.

Concerning this clonotype itself: Antigen specificity is unknown.

CDR3 length equals 15 residues. Trimming pared 6 bases from V and 4 bases from J, leaving 15 bases between. TCRdb re-called the RT-PCR reads with MiXCR, one entry per CDR3 protein. The table records roughly 700,000 distinct CDR3 sequences, approximately 15% of them present only once. V gene TRBV6-7 combines with J gene TRBJ2-2, with a tentative D call TRBD2 (5 bases). TRBV6-7 qualifies as an ORF whose function is uncertain. The clonotype was recovered from a man between 50 and 59 years old who received an inactivated influenza vaccine. Source: PBMCs from blood, taken less than 15 days before vaccination. The CDR3 DNA is TGTGCCAGCAGCCCGCATACTAGTGGCACCGGGGAGCTGTTTTTT. Translating gives CASSPHTSGTGELFF.